This T cell receptor beta chain comes out of a study of T cells in Graves' hyperthyroidism and ophthalmopathy. Background on the study: Before treatment of any kind, peripheral blood was taken at initial diagnosis.

From germline, CDR1 is SGHRS and CDR2 YFSETQ. The J segment lost 2 bases and the V segment lost 4 bases, leaving 14 bases of the junction unmatched. CDR3 length: 17 residues. Researchers amplified the TCR beta CDR3 regions from RNA transcripts. The primer set for the first-round RT-PCR of the TCR CDR3 was HTBI. TCRdb independently ran MiXCR on the multiplex PCR reads; one entry per CDR3 protein. The sample contains some 550,000 distinct CDR3 sequences, more than 15% of which appear only once. Exclusion criteria comprised uncontrolled infection, other autoimmune disease, pregnancy or lactation. Diagnosis rested on symptoms, serum thyroxine and TRAb, thyroid ultrasound, and orbital computed tomography. This clonotype was detected a few times.

The specimen sequenced was blood. This receptor was identified in a woman aged 40 to 50 with Graves' ophthalmopathy. The chain links TRBV5-1 to TRBJ2-7, with 8 bases matching TRBD2. The CDR3 DNA sequence: TGCGCCAGCAGCATCCTTCCCGTAGCGGGGAAAACCTACGAGCAGTACTTC. This gives the protein CASSILPVAGKTYEQYF.